These 10 T cell receptor beta chains were all obtained from the same sample, sequenced in a study of blood T cell repertoires in COVID-19. This table comes from immunoSEQ multiplex PCR, and its TCRdb copy is limited to in-frame clones, with some not included. The table shows hundreds of thousands of clones, with about nine tenths occurring only once. The source material was PBMCs or T cells enriched from blood (not recorded which). Source of these receptors: a man aged 50 to 60 who had been exposed to COVID-19.

The chain recombines TRBV5-4 with TRBJ1-4; 10 bases align to TRBD1. Germline CDR1 reads SGHNT; CDR2 reads YYREEE (reference sequence). The CDR3 length is 15 residues. The junction had 5 bases not matched to a gene; V was cut back by 4 bases and J by 5 bases. This CDR3 is CASSTRQGANEKLFF. The CDR3 DNA sequence: TGTGCCAGCAGCACCAGACAGGGGGCGAATGAAAAACTGTTTTTT.

The chain uses TRBV18 and TRBJ2-6; the D is unclear. CDR3 length equals 16 residues. Looked up from germline, CDR1 is KGHSH and CDR2 is LQKENI. The V end was cut by 0 bases, the J end by 1 base, with 7 bases between. This CDR3 reads CASSPPPVSGANVLTF. For the CDR3, the DNA is TGTGCCAGCTCACCACCTCCAGTGTCTGGGGCCAACGTCCTGACTTTC. Full variable domain (missing parts from reference TRBV18 and TRBJ2-6): NAGVMQNPRHLVRRRGQEARLRCSPMKGHSHVYWYRQLPEEGLKFMVYLQKENIIDESGMPKERFSAEFPKEGPSILRIQQVVRGDSAAYFCASSPPPVSGANVLTFGAGSRLTVL.

The V and J genes are TRBV11-2 and TRBJ2-5, with 12 nucleotides matching TRBD2. Germline V lookup: CDR1 SGHAT, CDR2 FQNNGV. This CDR3 is 16 amino acids long. V lost 3 bases to trimming and J lost 4 bases; unmatched junction nucleotides: 6. The DNA of the CDR3 is TGTGCCAGCAGCTTCAGGCTAGCGGGGGGGCCAGAGACCCAGTACTTC. Its translation: CASSFRLAGGPETQYF.

The chain employs TRBV19 and TRBJ1-4; D possibly corresponds to TRBD1 (6 bases). Trimming stripped 6 bases from V and 4 bases from J, with 18 bases between. The CDR3 is made up of 16 amino acids. CDR1 and CDR2 (germline): LNHDA, SQIVND (reference sequence). The DNA for the CDR3 is TGTGCCAGTAGCAGAGTCCGGGGGGCTCTTAATGAAAAACTGTTTTTT. It translates to CASSRVRGALNEKLFF.

The rearrangement uses TRBV12-3 or TRBV12-4 and TRBJ2-7; no firm D call. The V and J ends lost 6 bases and 6 bases respectively, with 12 bases between them. The CDR3 spans 12 residues. CDR3 in DNA: TGTGCCAGCAGCCCGGGTAGGTCCGAGCAGTACTTC. This codes for CASSPGRSEQYF.

V gene TRBV2 combines with J gene TRBJ2-1; D may be TRBD2 (6 bases). The CDR3 is made up of 17 amino acids. Germline V lookup: CDR1 SNHLY, CDR2 FYNNEI. The V end was cut by 3 bases, the J end by 8 bases, with 23 bases between. CDR3 coding DNA: TGTGCCAGCAGTGATGCCCTTGGGGTCGGGAGACTCCATGAGCAGTTCTTC. Translated, it gives CASSDALGVGRLHEQFF.

Regarding this clone: Additional DNA sequences in this sample encode the identical CDR3. The chain combines TRBV18 with TRBJ1-1; TRBD1 matches at 7 bases. The CDR3 consists of 14 residues. Per the germline V gene, CDR1 is KGHSH and CDR2 is LQKENI. Losses at the gene ends were 1 base for V and 4 bases for J; bases not matched to a gene: 3. The CDR3 coding sequence is TGTGCCAGCTCACCACAGGGGGCTGGCACTGAAGCTTTCTTT. The encoded protein is CASSPQGAGTEAFF.

This clone was recorded once. The chain links TRBV5-8 to TRBJ2-2; 11 bases fit TRBD2. Germline CDR1 SGHTS, CDR2 YDEGEE. CDR3 length equals 19 residues. V was pared by 0 bases and J by 1 base, with 8 bases of the junction left unmatched. This chain's CDR3 is CASSLAVTSGIVNTGELFF. The CDR3 DNA reads as TGTGCCAGCAGCTTGGCCGTGACTAGCGGGATTGTGAACACCGGGGAGCTGTTTTTT. Supplemented by reference TRBV5-8 and TRBJ2-2, the full variable domain reads EAGVTQSPTHLIKTRGQQATLRCSPISGHTSVYWYQQALGLGLQFLLWYDEGEERNRGNFPPRFSGRQFPNYSSELNVNALELEDSALYLCASSLAVTSGIVNTGELFFGEGSRLTVL.

This chain connects TRBV7-2 to TRBJ2-7; TRBD2 matches at 10 bases. With V trimmed by 1 base and J by 0 bases, 3 bases remained unmatched. The CDR3 contains 16 residues. Germline CDR1 reads SGHTA; CDR2 reads FQGNSA. The CDR3 is CASSLGPSGSSYEQYV. In DNA, the CDR3 is TGTGCCAGCAGCTTAGGGCCTAGCGGGAGCTCCTACGAGCAGTACGTC.

V is TRBV3-1 (or the pseudogene TRBV3-2) and J is TRBJ1-1; 7 nucleotides match TRBD1. The CDR3 has 15 amino acids. Germline values: CDR1 LGHDT, CDR2 YNNKEL (reference sequence). The ends lost 4 bases at V and 1 base at J; junction bases unmatched: 6. The CDR3 DNA follows: TGTGCCAGCAGCCTTAAGGGGGCTGGGAACACTGAAGCTTTCTTT. Its protein is CASSLKGAGNTEAFF.